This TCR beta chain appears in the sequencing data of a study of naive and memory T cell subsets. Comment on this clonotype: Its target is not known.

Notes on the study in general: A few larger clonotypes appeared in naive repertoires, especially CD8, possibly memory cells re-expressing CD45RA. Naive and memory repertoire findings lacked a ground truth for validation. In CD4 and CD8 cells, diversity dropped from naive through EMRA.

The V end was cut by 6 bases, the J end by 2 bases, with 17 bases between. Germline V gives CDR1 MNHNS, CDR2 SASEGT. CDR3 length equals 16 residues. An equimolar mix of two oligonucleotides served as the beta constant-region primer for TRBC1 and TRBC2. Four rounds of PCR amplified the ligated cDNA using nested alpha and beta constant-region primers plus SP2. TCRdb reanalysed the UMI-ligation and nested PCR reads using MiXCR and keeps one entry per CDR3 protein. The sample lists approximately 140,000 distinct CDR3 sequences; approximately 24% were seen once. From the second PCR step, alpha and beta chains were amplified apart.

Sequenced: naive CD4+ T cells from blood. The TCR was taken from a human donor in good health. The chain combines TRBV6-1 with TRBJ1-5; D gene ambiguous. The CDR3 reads CASSSGPVGRNQPQHF. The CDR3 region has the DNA TGTGCCAGCAGCTCCGGACCCGTTGGGCGCAATCAGCCCCAGCATTTT.